A selection of T cell receptor beta chains follows, all from one sample in a study of CD8 T cells in Susac syndrome. TCRdb ran MiXCR on the immunoSEQ multiplex PCR reads and lists one entry per CDR3 protein. The data hold about 210,000 distinct CDR3 sequences, with approximately 94% observed a single time. Sequencing was done on a sample of CD4+ T cells from PBMCs. These receptors originate from a human donor with Susac syndrome. Each CDR3 is given without its conserved first and last residue.

V gene	CDR3 length	J gene	CDR3 protein
TRBV5-1	13	TRBJ1-5	ASSLEGLGNQPQH
TRBV5-1	13	TRBJ2-7	ASSLDRGISYEQY
TRBV20-1	12	TRBJ2-1	SAPRRAGNNEQF
TRBV6-2/TRBV6-3	14	TRBJ2-1	ASSYGTSGTYNEQF
TRBV7-6	11	TRBJ1-5	ASSLAEEKPQH
TRBV30	17	TRBJ1-2	AWSVGVAGTGPFNYGYT
TRBV30	10	TRBJ2-1	AWGPIEDEQF
TRBV14	13	TRBJ2-3	ASSPVRGGADTQY
TRBV4-1	13	TRBJ1-4	ASTQASGIFEKLF
TRBV6-4	11	TRBJ1-1	ASSTDSNTEAF
TRBV9	12	TRBJ2-7	ASSVGSGSYEQY
TRBV6-2/TRBV6-3	12	TRBJ1-1	ASSYRGPDTEAF
TRBV20-1	13	TRBJ2-7	SARDPAGGNYEQY
TRBV6-5	13	TRBJ1-4	ASSHNRATNEKLF